Each of the 5 T cell receptor beta chains below was sequenced from the same sample in a study of control samples from healthy donors and cancer patients (dated by TCRdb to 2020 to 2021). Libraries were built with the immunoSEQ multiplex PCR assay. TCRdb limited this immuneACCESS table to in-frame rearrangements with V and J called. A share of clones is missing; checked studies link under half to unresolved V genes, and the rest is unexplained. This sample comprises 20,000 or so clones, around nine tenths of them detected only once. The ten largest make up over 7.5% of the sample. Sequenced: PBMCs. The receptors stem from a woman aged 55-70 years with head and neck cancer.

This sequence joins TRBV28 and TRBJ1-2, with 7 bases fitting TRBD1. Germline V gene lookup returns CDR1 MDHEN and CDR2 SYDVKM. The V gene end was trimmed by 4 bases and the J gene end by 7 bases; junction bases not matched to a gene: 15. There are 16 residues in the CDR3. The CDR3 sequence: CASSSLDRATSFGYTF. The CDR3 DNA reads TGTGCCAGCAGTTCACTTGACAGGGCTACCTCGTTTGGCTACACCTTC.

This clone was picked up a small number of times. The chain has TRBV9 and TRBJ2-1; possible D gene TRBD1, 5 bases. Per germline, CDR1 SGDLS and CDR2 YYNGEE. The V end lost 1 base, the J end lost 8 bases, and 16 bases lay between the germline ends. This CDR3 has 15 amino acids. CDR3 sequence (DNA): TGTGCCAGCAGCGTACAGGGATCTGAGTTCGATGAGCAGTTCTTC. This codes for CASSVQGSEFDEQFF.

CDR3 region: CASSYSGLGPTEAFF. CDR3 sequence (DNA): TGTGCCAGCAGTTACTCGGGTTTAGGGCCCACTGAAGCTTTCTTT. This chain connects TRBV6-5 to TRBJ1-1; D call uncertain. Germline V gives CDR1 MNHEY, CDR2 SVGAGI. V lost 0 bases, J lost 4 bases, and 12 bases lay in between. The CDR3 runs to 15 residues.

The rearrangement joins TRBV7-7 to TRBJ2-1; the D gene is possibly TRBD2 (5 bases). The CDR3 runs to 13 residues. Trimming cost V 0 bases and J 9 bases, with 9 bases left between them. The germline gives CDR1 SSHAT, CDR2 FNYEAQ (reference sequence). CDR3 residues: CASSLAEVGEQFF. The CDR3 DNA sequence: TGTGCCAGCAGCTTAGCGGAGGTGGGTGAGCAGTTCTTC. Using reference TRBV7-7 and TRBJ2-1 for the parts outside the CDR3, the full variable domain is GAGVSQSPRYKVTKRGQDVTLRCDPISSHATLYWYQQALGQGPEFLTYFNYEAQPDKSGLPSDRFSAERPEGSISTLTIQRTEQRDSAMYRCASSLAEVGEQFFGPGTRLTVL.

The V gene is TRBV3-1 (or the pseudogene TRBV3-2), the J gene TRBJ2-7; 11 bases are shared with TRBD2. The CDR3 contains 15 residues. The ends lost 4 bases at V and 4 bases at J; junction bases unmatched: 6. Germline CDR1 and CDR2: LGHDT and YNNKEL (reference sequence). The CDR3 coding sequence is TGTGCCAGCAGCCGAAGAGGACTAGCGGGTTACGAGCAGTACTTC. Protein sequence: CASSRRGLAGYEQYF.